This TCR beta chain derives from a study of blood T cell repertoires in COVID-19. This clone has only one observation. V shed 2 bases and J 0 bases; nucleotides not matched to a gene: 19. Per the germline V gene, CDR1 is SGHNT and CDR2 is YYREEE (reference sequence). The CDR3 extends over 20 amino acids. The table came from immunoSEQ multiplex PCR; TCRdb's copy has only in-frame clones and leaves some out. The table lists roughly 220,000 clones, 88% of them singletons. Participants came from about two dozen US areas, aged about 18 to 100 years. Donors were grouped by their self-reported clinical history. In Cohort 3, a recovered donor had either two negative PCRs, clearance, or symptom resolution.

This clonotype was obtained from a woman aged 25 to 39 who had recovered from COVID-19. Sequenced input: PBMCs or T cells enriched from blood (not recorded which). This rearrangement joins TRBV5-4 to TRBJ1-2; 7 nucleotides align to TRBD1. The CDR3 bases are TGTGCCAGCAGCTTCCTCCGATACCTGACAGGGAAGTTATCTAACTATGGCTACACCTTC. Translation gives CASSFLRYLTGKLSNYGYTF.